This T cell receptor (beta chain) was recovered during a study of shared clonotypes between healthy human individuals. As to this clone: Its specificity is unknown.

Broader study findings: Measured sharing among donors was expected to vary with sequencing depth. Genetic and exposure-history diversity was limited by the few donors.

Ten immunoSEQ deep assay plates served to sequence unsorted PBMC DNA. Measured with immunoSEQ multiplex PCR; TCRdb has only the in-frame clones, and not every one. This sample carries about 530,000 clones, 75% to 80% of them seen once, and the ten largest clones take approximately 12%. Looked up from germline, CDR1 is SGHTA and CDR2 is FQGNSA. The CDR3 has 15 amino acids. The ends were cut back, 5 bases at V and 5 bases at J, with 18 bases in the middle. The receptor was derived from a woman between 40 and 50 years old in good health. Some clones in this sample may be carry-over from other donors' samples. Specimen: PBMCs. J is TRBJ2-5 and V is TRBV7-2; a possible D gene is TRBD1 (5 bases). The CDR3 spells CASSRVGVSQETQYF. The CDR3 DNA is TGTGCCAGCAGCCGAGTAGGGGTTAGTCAGGAGACCCAGTACTTC.